The 23 T cell receptor beta chains given below trace back to one sample, sequenced in a study of cytomegalovirus exposure and HLA in healthy donors. This table comes from immunoSEQ multiplex PCR, and its TCRdb copy is limited to in-frame clones, with some not included. The sample yields about 120,000 clones, about 84% seen once. Sequenced: PBMCs. The receptors were gathered from a young woman in good health and CMV-seronegative.

V is TRBV6-1 and J is TRBJ2-7, with 8 positions matching TRBD2. Germline loops: CDR1 MNHNS, CDR2 SASEGT. The CDR3 runs to 15 residues. J gave up 1 base and V 4 bases, and 6 bases lay outside the gene matches. The CDR3 DNA reads TGTGCCAGCAGTGTAGGGCGGGGGGCTTCCTACGAGCAGTACTTC. It is translated as CASSVGRGASYEQYF.

This clone has just a few counts. The V and J genes are TRBV4-1 and TRBJ1-2; D is possibly TRBD1 (6 bases). The V and J ends lost 4 bases and 6 bases respectively, with 15 bases between them. Germline CDR1 and CDR2: MGHRA and YSYEKL. CDR3 size: 14 residues. CDR3 amino acids: CASSPSKGDDGYTF. CDR3 nucleotide sequence: TGCGCCAGCAGCCCCTCCAAGGGGGACGATGGCTACACCTTC.

The chain employs TRBV11-2 and TRBJ2-2; no firm D call. This CDR3 contains 14 residues. Trimming left V 2 bases short and J 5 bases short, with 9 bases between. In germline, CDR1 is SGHAT, CDR2 FQNNGV. Here the CDR3 DNA reads TGTGCCAGCAGCTTATGGGCTGGGACCGGGGAGCTGTTTTTT. It translates to CASSLWAGTGELFF.

This chain connects TRBV9 to TRBJ2-1, with D perhaps TRBD2 (5 bases). The germline CDR1 and CDR2 sequences are SGDLS and YYNGEE. Trimming stripped 4 bases from V and 2 bases from J, with 22 bases between. The CDR3 length is 18 residues. In DNA form, the CDR3 reads TGTGCCAGCAGCTATAACCCCCTCGTGGGAGTTACCTACAATGAGCAGTTCTTC. Amino acid sequence: CASSYNPLVGVTYNEQFF. Full variable domain (outside the CDR3, taken from reference TRBV9 and TRBJ2-1): DSGVTQTPKHLITATGQRVTLRCSPRSGDLSVYWYQQSLDQGLQFLIQYYNGEERAKGNILERFSAQQFPDLHSELNLSSLELGDSALYFCASSYNPLVGVTYNEQFFGPGTRLTVL.

This clone has a handful of counts. The V call is TRBV25-1, the J call TRBJ1-2; 7 nucleotides agree with TRBD1. The trim removed 1 base at V and 8 bases at J, leaving 4 bases unmatched. This CDR3 comprises 13 residues. CDR1 is MGHDK, CDR2 SYGVNS, per germline. The CDR3 bases are TGTGCCAGCAGTGAATTCGAACAGGGGGGCTACACCTTC. Translated: CASSEFEQGGYTF.

This chain joins TRBV28 and TRBJ2-5; 7 bases are a match to TRBD2. The germline CDR1 and CDR2 sequences are MDHEN and SYDVKM. The CDR3 is 14 residues long. The junction had 4 bases not matched to a gene; V was cut back by 2 bases and J by 4 bases. The CDR3 sequence: CASSLAGVIETQYF. The DNA of the CDR3 is TGTGCCAGCAGTTTAGCGGGGGTCATAGAGACCCAGTACTTC.

The V call is TRBV11-3, the J call TRBJ2-7; D ambiguous. CDR1 SGHNT and CDR2 YENEEA come from the germline V gene. V was trimmed by 5 bases and J by 5 bases, leaving 16 bases between them. The length of the CDR3 is 14 residues. The CDR3: CASSGPLVSNEQYF. The CDR3 nucleotides are TGTGCCAGCAGCGGGCCGTTAGTGTCCAACGAGCAGTACTTC.

The V gene is TRBV2, the J gene TRBJ1-2; D is unresolved. The CDR3 loop spans 13 amino acids. The V end lost 7 bases, the J end lost 3 bases, and 12 bases lay between the germline ends. CDR1 and CDR2 (germline): SNHLY, FYNNEI. Written as DNA, the CDR3 is TGTGCCAGCAACGTACGGAGCCACTATGGCTACACCTTC. It encodes CASNVRSHYGYTF. Full variable domain (rest looked up from reference TRBV2 and TRBJ1-2): EPEVTQTPSHQVTQMGQEVILRCVPISNHLYFYWYRQILGQKVEFLVSFYNNEISEKSEIFDDQFSVERPDGSNFTLKIRSTKLEDSAMYFCASNVRSHYGYTFGSGTRLTVV.

The chain links TRBV7-3 to TRBJ2-3, with 10 bases lining up with TRBD2. Germline lookup yields CDR1 SGHTA and CDR2 FQGTGA. The V gene end was trimmed by 2 bases and the J gene end by 3 bases; junction bases not matched to a gene: 5. This CDR3 is 16 amino acids long. The CDR3 loop is CASSLGLLAGTDTQYF. Written as DNA, the CDR3 is TGTGCCAGCAGCTTAGGTCTACTAGCGGGGACAGATACGCAGTATTTT.

The chain carries TRBV5-1 and TRBJ2-1; a weak D match, TRBD1 (6 bases). The germline V gene encodes CDR1 SGHRS and CDR2 YFSETQ. The CDR3 is 14 residues long. The ends were cut back, 2 bases at V and 5 bases at J, with 11 bases in the middle. CDR3 region: CASSFGQPHNEQFF. In DNA, the CDR3 is TGCGCCAGCAGCTTTGGACAGCCTCACAATGAGCAGTTCTTC. Drawing the rest from reference TRBV5-1 and TRBJ2-1, the complete variable domain is KAGVTQTPRYLIKTRGQQVTLSCSPISGHRSVSWYQQTPGQGLQFLFEYFSETQRNKGNFPGRFSGRQFSNSRSEMNVSTLELGDSALYLCASSFGQPHNEQFFGPGTRLTVL.

This clone has just a few counts. The chain uses TRBV4-1 and TRBJ2-7; 8 bases match TRBD2. The CDR3 consists of 14 residues. The J segment lost 2 bases and the V segment lost 1 base, leaving 1 base of the junction unmatched. Germline CDR1 reads MGHRA; CDR2 reads YSYEKL. CDR3 loop: CASSQGGGTYEQYF. CDR3 sequence (DNA): TGCGCCAGCAGCCAAGGCGGGGGGACCTACGAGCAGTACTTC.

The chain carries TRBV27 and TRBJ1-2; 10 bases match TRBD1. CDR3 length equals 15 residues. Germline trimming cut 5 bases from V and 6 bases from J; bases unmatched to any gene: 9. Germline V gene sequence: CDR1 MNHEY, CDR2 SMNVEV (reference sequence). CDR3 in DNA: TGTGCCAGCAGTCCCCTCCGACAGGGGGCGCATGGCTACACCTTC. It is translated as CASSPLRQGAHGYTF.

This clone has only a few counts. This CDR3 reads CAINPGVNTGELFF. The CDR3 DNA follows: TGTGCCATCAACCCAGGGGTGAACACCGGGGAGCTGTTTTTT. The chain is built from TRBV10-3 and TRBJ2-2; D may be TRBD1 (6 bases). The CDR3 totals 14 residues. V was shortened by 7 bases and J by 1 base, with 10 bases between the two germline ends. From germline, CDR1 is ENHRY and CDR2 SYGVKD.

The chain has TRBV29-1 and TRBJ1-1; D ambiguous. Germline V gene sequence: CDR1 SQVTM, CDR2 ANQGSEA. Deletions cut 0 bases from V and 8 bases from J, with 7 bases between. The CDR3 spans 11 residues. In nucleotides, the CDR3 is TGCAGCGTTGAAGATGGTCAGGAAGCTTTCTTT. The encoded protein is CSVEDGQEAFF.

The chain links TRBV19 to TRBJ1-3, with a weak D call TRBD1 (5 bases). Germline CDR1 LNHDA, CDR2 SQIVND (reference sequence). With 6 bases removed from V and 13 bases from J, the gap between germline ends came to 19 bases. This CDR3 region has 13 residues. CDR3 region: CASRWTFGLSIYF. The CDR3 nucleotides are TGTGCCAGTAGATGGACATTTGGATTGTCTATATATTTT.

The chain employs TRBV11-2 and TRBJ1-1, with D uncertain. The CDR3 sequence is 14 residues long. V lost 5 bases and J lost 0, with 10 bases in between. CDR1 is SGHAT and CDR2 is FQNNGV in the germline V gene. The DNA for the CDR3 is TGTGCCAGCAGCCTTTTTACTCTGAACACTGAAGCTTTCTTT. Protein product: CASSLFTLNTEAFF.

A few counts support this clone. The rearrangement joins TRBV5-1 to TRBJ1-3, with TRBD1 identical over 8 bases. With V trimmed by 8 bases and J by 3 bases, 7 bases remained unmatched. Germline CDR1 is SGHRS and CDR2 is YFSETQ. The CDR3 totals 14 residues. CDR3 amino acids: CASPPGQGGNTIYF. In DNA, the CDR3 is TGCGCCAGTCCCCCCGGACAGGGTGGAAACACCATATATTTT. The whole variable domain, remainder taken from reference TRBV5-1 and TRBJ1-3, is KAGVTQTPRYLIKTRGQQVTLSCSPISGHRSVSWYQQTPGQGLQFLFEYFSETQRNKGNFPGRFSGRQFSNSRSEMNVSTLELGDSALYLCASPPGQGGNTIYFGEGSWLTVV.

V usage is TRBV18 and J usage is TRBJ1-3; D uncertain. The CDR3 covers 15 residues. CDR1 is KGHSH, CDR2 LQKENI, per germline. V lost 0 bases and J lost 0, with 6 bases in between. The CDR3 bases are TGTGCCAGCTCACCACCGTTGAGCTCTGGAAACACCATATATTTT. Protein sequence: CASSPPLSSGNTIYF.

This rearrangement joins TRBV19 to TRBJ2-3; 12 nucleotides match TRBD2. The trim removed 6 bases at V and 0 bases at J, leaving 4 bases unmatched. The CDR3 has 16 amino acids. Looked up from germline, CDR1 is LNHDA and CDR2 is SQIVND (reference sequence). Here the CDR3 reads CASRWGLAGSTDTQYF. CDR3 sequence (DNA): TGTGCCAGTAGATGGGGACTAGCGGGTAGCACAGATACGCAGTATTTT.

Worth noting for this clone: Within the sample, other DNA sequences also encode this same CDR3. The CDR3 region has the DNA TGTGCCTGGGCCCCAGGGGGCTTATCCTACAATGAGCAGTTCTTC. Its protein is CAWAPGGLSYNEQFF. The rearrangement joins TRBV30 to TRBJ2-1; TRBD1 aligns across 8 bases. The germline CDR1 and CDR2 sequences are GTSNPN and SVGIG (reference sequence). J lost 1 base, V lost 5 bases, and 7 bases had no gene match. The CDR3 is made up of 15 amino acids.

The gene calls are TRBV5-1 and TRBJ2-1; possible D gene TRBD2, 6 bases. Trimming took off 0 bases at V and 8 bases at J, with 18 bases between the two ends. Germline assignment: CDR1 SGHRS and CDR2 YFSETQ. This CDR3 contains 16 residues. CDR3 bases: TGCGCCAGCAGCTTGGGGGCGGGACTGATCTCTTATGAGCAGTTCTTC. It codes for CASSLGAGLISYEQFF.

The chain's CDR3 is CASRTGGVNYGYTF. CDR3 DNA sequence: TGTGCCAGTAGGACAGGGGGCGTTAACTATGGCTACACCTTC. J is TRBJ1-2 and V is TRBV19, with 10 bases matching TRBD1. Germline V lookup: CDR1 LNHDA, CDR2 SQIVND (reference sequence). V lost 6 bases to trimming and J lost 1 base; unmatched junction nucleotides: 2. The CDR3 has 14 amino acids.

The V gene is TRBV11-2, the J gene TRBJ1-1; D may be TRBD1 (5 bases). Trimming stripped 2 bases from V and 10 bases from J, with 14 bases between. Germline V gene data show CDR1 as SGHAT and CDR2 as FQNNGV. The CDR3 is 13 residues long. The CDR3 sequence: CASSLITGAGAFF. The CDR3, as DNA: TGTGCCAGCAGCTTAATAACTGGGGCTGGAGCTTTCTTT. Combining the CDR3 with reference TRBV11-2 and TRBJ1-1 gives the whole variable domain EAGVAQSPRYKIIEKRQSVAFWCNPISGHATLYWYQQILGQGPKLLIQFQNNGVVDDSQLPKDRFSAERLKGVDSTLKIQPAKLEDSAVYLCASSLITGAGAFFGQGTRLTVV.